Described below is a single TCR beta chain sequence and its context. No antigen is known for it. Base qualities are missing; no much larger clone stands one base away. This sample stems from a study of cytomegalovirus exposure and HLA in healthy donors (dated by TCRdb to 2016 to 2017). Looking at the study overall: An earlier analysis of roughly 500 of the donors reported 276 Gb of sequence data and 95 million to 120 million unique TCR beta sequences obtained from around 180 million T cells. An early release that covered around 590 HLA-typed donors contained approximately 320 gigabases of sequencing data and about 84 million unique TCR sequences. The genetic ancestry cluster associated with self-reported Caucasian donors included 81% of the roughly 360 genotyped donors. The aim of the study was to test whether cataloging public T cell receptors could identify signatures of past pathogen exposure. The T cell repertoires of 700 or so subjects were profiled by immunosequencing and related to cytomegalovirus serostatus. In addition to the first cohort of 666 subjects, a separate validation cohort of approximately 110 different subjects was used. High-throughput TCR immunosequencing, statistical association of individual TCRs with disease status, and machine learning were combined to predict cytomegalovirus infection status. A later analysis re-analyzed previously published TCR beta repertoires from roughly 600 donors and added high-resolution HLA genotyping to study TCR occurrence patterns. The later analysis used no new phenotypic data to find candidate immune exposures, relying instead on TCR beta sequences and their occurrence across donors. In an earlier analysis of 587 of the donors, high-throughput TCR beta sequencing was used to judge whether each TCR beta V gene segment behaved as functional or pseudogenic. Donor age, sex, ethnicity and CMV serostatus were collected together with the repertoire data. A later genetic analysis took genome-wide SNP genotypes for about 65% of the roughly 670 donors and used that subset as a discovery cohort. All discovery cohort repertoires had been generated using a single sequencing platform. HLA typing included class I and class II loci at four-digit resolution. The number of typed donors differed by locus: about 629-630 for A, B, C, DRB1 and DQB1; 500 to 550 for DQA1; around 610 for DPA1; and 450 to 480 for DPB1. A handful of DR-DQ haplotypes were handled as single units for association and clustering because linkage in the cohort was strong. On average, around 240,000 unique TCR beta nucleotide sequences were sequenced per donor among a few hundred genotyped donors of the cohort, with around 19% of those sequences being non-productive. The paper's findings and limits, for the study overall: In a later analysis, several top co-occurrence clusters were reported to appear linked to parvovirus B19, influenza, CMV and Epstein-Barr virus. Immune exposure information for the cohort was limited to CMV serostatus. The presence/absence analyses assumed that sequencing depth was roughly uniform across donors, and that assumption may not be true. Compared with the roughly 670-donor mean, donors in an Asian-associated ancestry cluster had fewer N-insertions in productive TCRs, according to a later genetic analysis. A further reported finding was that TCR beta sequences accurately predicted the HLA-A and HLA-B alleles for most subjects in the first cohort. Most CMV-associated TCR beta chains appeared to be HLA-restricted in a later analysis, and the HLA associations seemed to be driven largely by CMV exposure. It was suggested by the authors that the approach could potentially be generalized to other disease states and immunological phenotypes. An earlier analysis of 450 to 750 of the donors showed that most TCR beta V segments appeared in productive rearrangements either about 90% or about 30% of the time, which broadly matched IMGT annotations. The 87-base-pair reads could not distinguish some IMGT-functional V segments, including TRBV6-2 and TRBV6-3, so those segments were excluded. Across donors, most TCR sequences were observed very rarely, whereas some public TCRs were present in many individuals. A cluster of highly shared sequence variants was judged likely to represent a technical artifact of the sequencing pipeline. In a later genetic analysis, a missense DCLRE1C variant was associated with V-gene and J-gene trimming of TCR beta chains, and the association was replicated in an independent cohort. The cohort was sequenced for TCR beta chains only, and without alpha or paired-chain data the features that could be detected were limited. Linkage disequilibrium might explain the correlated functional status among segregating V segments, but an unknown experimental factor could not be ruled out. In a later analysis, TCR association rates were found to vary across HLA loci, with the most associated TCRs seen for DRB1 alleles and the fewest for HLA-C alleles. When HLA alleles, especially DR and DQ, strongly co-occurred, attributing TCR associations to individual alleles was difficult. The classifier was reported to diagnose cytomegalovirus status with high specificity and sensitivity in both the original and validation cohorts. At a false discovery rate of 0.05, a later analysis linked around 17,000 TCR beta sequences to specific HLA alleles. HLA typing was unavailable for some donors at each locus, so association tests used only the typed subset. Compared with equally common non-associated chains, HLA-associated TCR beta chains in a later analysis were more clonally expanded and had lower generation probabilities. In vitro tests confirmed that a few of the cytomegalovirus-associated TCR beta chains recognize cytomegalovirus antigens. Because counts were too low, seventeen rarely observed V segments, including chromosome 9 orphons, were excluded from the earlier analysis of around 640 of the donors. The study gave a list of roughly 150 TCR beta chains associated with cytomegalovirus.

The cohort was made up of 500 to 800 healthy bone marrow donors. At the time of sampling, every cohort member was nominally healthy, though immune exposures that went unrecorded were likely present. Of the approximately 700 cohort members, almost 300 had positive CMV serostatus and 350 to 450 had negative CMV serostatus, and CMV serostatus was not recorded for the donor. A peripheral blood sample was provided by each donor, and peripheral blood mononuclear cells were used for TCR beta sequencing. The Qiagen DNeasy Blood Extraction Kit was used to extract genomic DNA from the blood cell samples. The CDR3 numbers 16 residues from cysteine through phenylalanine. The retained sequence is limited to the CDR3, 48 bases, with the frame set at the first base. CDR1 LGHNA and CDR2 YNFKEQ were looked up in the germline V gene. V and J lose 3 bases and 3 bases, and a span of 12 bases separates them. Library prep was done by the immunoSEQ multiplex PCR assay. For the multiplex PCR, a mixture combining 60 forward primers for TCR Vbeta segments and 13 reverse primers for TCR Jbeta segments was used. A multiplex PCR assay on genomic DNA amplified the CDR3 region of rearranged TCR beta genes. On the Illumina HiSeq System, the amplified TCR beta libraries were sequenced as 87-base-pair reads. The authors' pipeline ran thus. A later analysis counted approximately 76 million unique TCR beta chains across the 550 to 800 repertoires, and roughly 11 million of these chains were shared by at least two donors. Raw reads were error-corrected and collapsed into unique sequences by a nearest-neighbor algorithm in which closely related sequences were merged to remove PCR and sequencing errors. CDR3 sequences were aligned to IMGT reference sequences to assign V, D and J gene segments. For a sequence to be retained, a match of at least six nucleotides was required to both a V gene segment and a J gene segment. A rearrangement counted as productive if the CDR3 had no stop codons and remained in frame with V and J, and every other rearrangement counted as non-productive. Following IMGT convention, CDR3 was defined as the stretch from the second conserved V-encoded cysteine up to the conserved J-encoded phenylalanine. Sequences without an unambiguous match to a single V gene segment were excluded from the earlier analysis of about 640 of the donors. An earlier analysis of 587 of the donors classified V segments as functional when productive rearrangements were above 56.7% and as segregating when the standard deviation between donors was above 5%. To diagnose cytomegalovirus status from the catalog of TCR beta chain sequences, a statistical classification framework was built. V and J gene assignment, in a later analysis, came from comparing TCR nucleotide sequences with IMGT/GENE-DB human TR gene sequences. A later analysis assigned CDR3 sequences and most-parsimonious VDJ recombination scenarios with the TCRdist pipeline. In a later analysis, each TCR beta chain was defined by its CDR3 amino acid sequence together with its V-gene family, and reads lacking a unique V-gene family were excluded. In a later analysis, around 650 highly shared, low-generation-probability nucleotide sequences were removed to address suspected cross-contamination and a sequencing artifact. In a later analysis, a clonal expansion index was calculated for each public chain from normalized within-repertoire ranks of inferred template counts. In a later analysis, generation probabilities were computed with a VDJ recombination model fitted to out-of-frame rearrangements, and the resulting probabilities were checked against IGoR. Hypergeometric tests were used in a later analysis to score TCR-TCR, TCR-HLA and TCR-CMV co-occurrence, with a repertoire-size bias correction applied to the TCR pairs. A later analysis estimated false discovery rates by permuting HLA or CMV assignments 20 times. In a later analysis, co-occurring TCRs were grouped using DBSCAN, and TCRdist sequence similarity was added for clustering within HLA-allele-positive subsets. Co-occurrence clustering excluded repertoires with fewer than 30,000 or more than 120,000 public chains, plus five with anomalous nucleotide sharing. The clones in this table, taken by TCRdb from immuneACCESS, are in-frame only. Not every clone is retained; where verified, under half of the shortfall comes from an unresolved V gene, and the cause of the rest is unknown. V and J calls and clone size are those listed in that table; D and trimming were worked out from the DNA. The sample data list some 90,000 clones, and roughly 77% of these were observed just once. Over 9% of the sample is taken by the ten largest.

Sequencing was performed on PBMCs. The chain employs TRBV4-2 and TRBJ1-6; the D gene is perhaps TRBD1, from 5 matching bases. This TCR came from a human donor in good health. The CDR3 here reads CASSHGRANYNSPLHF. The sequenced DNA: TGTGCCAGCAGCCACGGCAGGGCCAACTATAATTCACCCCTCCACTTT.